Listed below are T cell receptor beta chains from one sample, sequenced in a study of beta chain features in type 1 diabetes. Using immunoSEQ multiplex PCR, the repertoire was profiled, and TCRdb retains in-frame clones only, with some absent. This sample has 300,000 to 400,000 clones, with 13% found just once. Sequenced: naive CD4+ T cells from blood. The source of these receptors is a woman younger than 35 with type 1 diabetes. The CDR3 runs from the conserved cysteine through the conserved F or W. The D gene is left open where the match is weak. Not all rows give a size; the values are once, few, many and, for expanded clones, a class.

j_call: TRBJ2-1
clone_size: .
d_call: TRBD2
v_call: TRBV5-4
cdr3_nt: TGTGCCAGCAGCCTGGGACTAACTAGCGGGATGGTTAGGGATGAGCAGTTCTTC
cdr3_aa: CASSLGLTSGMVRDEQFF

j_call: TRBJ2-2
clone_size: .
d_call: TRBD2
v_call: TRBV29-1
cdr3_nt: TGCAGCGTGGAATATATGGTGACTAGCGGGAGTGTGAACACCGGGGAGCTGTTTTTT
cdr3_aa: CSVEYMVTSGSVNTGELFF

j_call: TRBJ1-5
clone_size: few
d_call: TRBD1
v_call: TRBV18
cdr3_nt: TGTGCCAGCTCACGGGGACAGGTAGGCCAGCCCCAGCATTTT
cdr3_aa: CASSRGQVGQPQHF

j_call: TRBJ1-2
clone_size: few
d_call: TRBD1
v_call: TRBV28
cdr3_nt: TGTGCCAGCAGTTCAACCGGGACAGGGTACTATGGCTACACCTTC
cdr3_aa: CASSSTGTGYYGYTF

j_call: TRBJ2-3
clone_size: few
d_call: .
v_call: TRBV6-5
cdr3_nt: TGTGCCAGCAGTTTTACGAGCGGTAGCACAGATACGCAGTATTTT
cdr3_aa: CASSFTSGSTDTQYF

j_call: TRBJ2-7
clone_size: few
d_call: TRBD1
v_call: TRBV7-2
cdr3_nt: TGTGCCAGCAGCTTAGGGGACAGGTCCTACGAGCAGTACTTC
cdr3_aa: CASSLGDRSYEQYF

j_call: TRBJ1-2
clone_size: few
d_call: .
v_call: TRBV11-3
cdr3_nt: TGTGCCAGCAGCTTTTATGGACAGTCGGGCTACACCTTC
cdr3_aa: CASSFYGQSGYTF

j_call: TRBJ2-2
clone_size: .
d_call: TRBD1
v_call: TRBV4-3
cdr3_nt: TGCGCCAGCAGCCGCCGGACAGGGGGAGGTGGGGAGCTGTTTTTT
cdr3_aa: CASSRRTGGGGELFF

j_call: TRBJ2-5
clone_size: few
d_call: .
v_call: TRBV7-9
cdr3_nt: TGTGCCAGCAGCTCGCTGGTAGGGCAGGGTGAGACCCAGTACTTC
cdr3_aa: CASSSLVGQGETQYF

j_call: TRBJ1-1
clone_size: .
d_call: TRBD1
v_call: TRBV18
cdr3_nt: TGTGCCAGCTCACCTTATCTTCTAACAGGGGGGGAGTTGAACACTGAAGCTTTCTTT
cdr3_aa: CASSPYLLTGGELNTEAFF

j_call: TRBJ1-2
clone_size: few
d_call: TRBD1
v_call: TRBV9
cdr3_nt: TGTGCCAGCAGCCCCCGCGCTGGGACAGGGAATTATGGCTACACCTTC
cdr3_aa: CASSPRAGTGNYGYTF

j_call: TRBJ2-7
clone_size: .
d_call: .
v_call: TRBV28
cdr3_nt: TGTGCCAGCAGCCCCGGACTCCCGATCGACGAGCAGTACTTC
cdr3_aa: CASSPGLPIDEQYF

j_call: TRBJ2-7
clone_size: few
d_call: .
v_call: TRBV28
cdr3_nt: TGTGCCAGCAGTCCCCCCCGGGGATACGAGCAGTACTTC
cdr3_aa: CASSPPRGYEQYF

j_call: TRBJ2-1
clone_size: .
d_call: TRBD2
v_call: TRBV6-1
cdr3_nt: TGTGCCAGCAGTCGGACTAGCGGGAGGAATGAGCAGTTCTTC
cdr3_aa: CASSRTSGRNEQFF

j_call: TRBJ2-5
clone_size: .
d_call: .
v_call: TRBV28
cdr3_nt: TGTGCCAGCAGTTTCCAGCAGGGCGGTGTGACCCAGTACTTC
cdr3_aa: CASSFQQGGVTQYF

j_call: TRBJ2-4
clone_size: once
d_call: TRBD1
v_call: TRBV29-1
cdr3_nt: TGCAGCGTTGAAAGGACAGGGAAAAACATTCAGTACTTC
cdr3_aa: CSVERTGKNIQYF

j_call: TRBJ2-1
clone_size: few
d_call: TRBD1
v_call: TRBV5-1
cdr3_nt: TGCGCCAGCAGCTTGGAACGTTACCGGGACAGATCTCCTGAGCAGTTCTTC
cdr3_aa: CASSLERYRDRSPEQFF